This TCR beta chain was obtained from a study of beta chain features in type 1 diabetes listed by TCRdb under 2018. For context, the study as a whole: Patients and healthy donors did not differ in mean age, gender distribution, total cell number or subset yield. A total of about 110,000,000 sorted cells were examined across all samples, and a strong correlation was observed between cell number per subset and RNA yield. The study compared TCRB repertoires of sorted circulating CD4+ T cell subsets between recently diagnosed type 1 diabetes patients and matched healthy donors. Regulatory and stem cell-like memory subsets were isolated from only 8 patients and roughly eight healthy donors, whereas naive and central memory subsets came from all 30 or so donors. Overall results and qualifications from the work: Naive, central memory and regulatory TCRB repertoires appeared to be more similar among patients than among healthy donors. Fewer insertions and more nucleotide deletions at VDJ recombination sites were observed in patients with type 1 diabetes, implying thymic rearrangement abnormalities. PCR may preferentially amplify shorter templates, but because patient and control samples were amplified and corrected together, any resulting skew would affect both groups equally. Because the HLA sub-analyses included only small numbers of individuals, any influence of HLA type on TCRB rearrangement was left unresolved. Type 1 diabetes patients showed a moderate but significant shortening of TCRB CDR3 length in all four CD4+ subsets. Because cDNA was sequenced instead of genomic DNA, highly expressing activated cells could be over-represented, though the groups showed no difference in activation or CD3 levels.

Each donor gave one peripheral blood draw, around 100 mL on average, collected into heparinised tubes. Naive, central memory, regulatory and stem cell-like memory CD4+ T cells were sorted on a BD FACSAria II using a panel including CD45RO, CCR7, CD25, CD127, CD95 and CD27. Every sorted population had a purity above 95%. Right away, PBMCs were isolated by Lymphoprep density gradient centrifugation and were stained directly, with no culture step. So that batch effects would be minimized, each experiment stained and sorted samples in pairs, pairing one healthy donor with one patient. CDR1 MNHEY and CDR2 SMNVEV were looked up in the germline V gene (reference sequence). Relative to germline, V is missing 5 bases and J is missing 1 base, with 7 bases of the junction outside any gene match. Inclusive of the bounding cysteine and phenylalanine, the CDR3 is 16 residues long. Only the CDR3 DNA is retained, 48 bases long and in frame from the first base.

Concerning this clone: Its antigen is currently not known. No base quality values were provided; no much bigger clone lies one nucleotide off.

The entire isolated RNA was reverse transcribed using the High Capacity cDNA Reverse Transcription Kit, and thus expressed TCRB transcripts were sequenced. Deep immunoSEQ sequencing was performed on naive, central memory and regulatory T cell samples, with an average of roughly 3.3 million total reads per sample. After sorted cells were lysed in RLT buffer, RNA was extracted with DNase-treated RNeasy Micro or Mini kits, with the choice depending on cell number. To prevent cross-contamination, each cell subset was processed individually, whereas patient and healthy donor samples were processed jointly. Using the immunoSEQ multiplex PCR, TCRB sequences were amplified from cDNA into 87-bp fragments spanning the CDR3 region. The amplicons were sequenced using the Illumina HiSeq platform. The study's processing was this. PCR bias was corrected computationally using synthetic template baselines, and reads within Hamming distance 2 were collapsed, with unmergeable singletons discarded. Reads were aligned against IMGT so that V, D and J genes, CDR3 length and insertions or deletions at six rearrangement sites could be assigned. Clonotype counts were normalized to sorted cell number within each subset before computing true diversity and Gini coefficients with the tcR R package. Repertoire sharing was quantified using the overlap coefficient calculated on TCRB nucleotide sequences. As a proxy for the pre-selection repertoire, out-of-frame TCRB sequences from naive cells were analyzed. TCRdb provides this immuneACCESS table in a form limited to in-frame rearrangements. Some clones are lacking; in checked studies, under half of them reflect an unresolved V gene, and why the rest are absent is not known. That table supplies the V and J calls and clone size; D and trimming were determined from the DNA. The sample table holds around 250,000 clones, of which around an eighth were seen once. 0.025% to 0.03% of the sample is in the top ten clones.

The receptor was isolated from a woman between 40 and 55 years old in good health. In this chain, TRBV27 is recombined with TRBJ2-2; 7 junctional bases match TRBD1. Specimen: naive CD4+ T cells from blood. Taken with the paper, the label for cell subset or site translates to: true naive CD4+ T cells. The sequence in DNA is TGTGCCAGCAGTACCCGGACAGGCCTGAACACCGGGGAGCTGTTTTTT. The encoded protein is CASSTRTGLNTGELFF.